These T cell receptor beta chains were read from a single sample in a study of T cell responses to AZD1222 COVID-19 vaccine. Clones were sequenced by immunoSEQ multiplex PCR, and TCRdb holds only the in-frame ones, with some missing. Of around 76,000 clones in the sample, about 85% are singletons; the top ten hold about 13%. The source material was peripheral blood, sampled on day 0 of AZD1222 vaccination. These receptors were collected from an adult in good health. Each CDR3 is given with its conserved first and last residue. The D gene is left open where the match is weak. Size is stated for part of the rows, as once, few or many counts, or as a class when the clone is expanded.

CDR3,DNA,size,V,J,D
CASSSFETQYF,TGTGCCAGCAGTTCATTTGAGACGCAGTATTTT,-,TRBV28,TRBJ2-3,-
CSASPPTGMQYQETQYF,TGCAGTGCTAGTCCCCCGACCGGCATGCAATACCAAGAGACCCAGTACTTC,-,TRBV20-1,TRBJ2-5,-
CASSLGGWGMGEQYF,TGTGCCAGCAGCCTGGGAGGGTGGGGAATGGGTGAGCAGTACTTC,-,TRBV5-4,TRBJ2-7,TRBD2
CASSLLEQGGIMNTEAFF,TGTGCCAGCAGCCTATTAGAACAGGGGGGGATCATGAACACTGAAGCTTTCTTT,once,TRBV7-2,TRBJ1-1,TRBD1
CASSMGRLDEKLFF,TGTGCCAGTAGTATGGGCAGGCTGGATGAAAAACTGTTTTTT,-,TRBV19,TRBJ1-4,-
CASRDTADYGYTF,TGTGCCAGCAGGGACACGGCCGACTATGGCTACACCTTC,-,TRBV2,TRBJ1-2,-
CASSLGASYEQYF,TGTGCCAGCAGTTTAGGGGCTTCCTACGAGCAGTACTTC,few,TRBV28,TRBJ2-7,-
CASGLTGGSAKNIQYF,TGTGCTAGTGGTTTGACCGGGGGATCTGCCAAAAACATTCAGTACTTC,-,TRBV12-5,TRBJ2-4,-
CASSPPLGSPLHF,TGTGCCAGCAGCCCGCCTCTCGGTTCACCCCTCCACTTT,-,TRBV7-9,TRBJ1-6,-
CATSRGRSEAFF,TGTGCCACCAGCAGAGGGAGGAGTGAAGCTTTCTTT,-,TRBV15,TRBJ1-1,-
CAIRVGVNQPQHF,TGTGCCATCAGGGTGGGGGTTAATCAGCCCCAGCATTTT,once,TRBV10-3,TRBJ1-5,-
CASSLQGPGTGELFF,TGTGCCAGCAGCCTCCAGGGCCCCGGGACCGGGGAGCTGTTTTTT,-,TRBV7-8,TRBJ2-2,-
CASSDPGTGNYEQYF,TGTGCCAGCAGCGACCCGGGGACAGGGAACTACGAGCAGTACTTC,-,TRBV28,TRBJ2-7,TRBD1
CASSRTGNNEKLFF,TGTGCCAGCAGCCGGACAGGGAACAATGAAAAACTGTTTTTT,-,TRBV3-1/TRBV3-2,TRBJ1-4,TRBD1
CASSRLSGGTNTGELFF,TGTGCCAGCTCCAGGTTGAGCGGGGGGACGAACACCGGGGAGCTGTTTTTT,-,TRBV2,TRBJ2-2,TRBD2
CASSLYRDYGYTF,TGTGCCAGCAGCTTGTACAGGGACTATGGCTACACCTTC,-,TRBV5-6,TRBJ1-2,-
CASSLSGQGTSHEQYF,TGTGCCAGCAGTTTATCCGGACAGGGGACGTCCCACGAGCAGTACTTC,-,TRBV27,TRBJ2-7,TRBD1
CASSQGGGTTNTIYF,TGCGCCAGCAGCCAAGGCGGGGGGACAACAAACACCATATATTTT,few,TRBV4-3,TRBJ1-3,-
CASSQDSGSSYEQYF,TGCGCCAGCAGCCAAGATTCAGGGTCCTCCTACGAGCAGTACTTC,-,TRBV4-3,TRBJ2-7,-
CASSMPPGAGGETQYF,TGTGCCAGTAGTATGCCCCCAGGGGCAGGGGGAGAGACCCAGTACTTC,-,TRBV19,TRBJ2-5,TRBD1
CASSYSNPGDTQYF,TGTGCCAGCAGTTACTCGAACCCTGGGGATACGCAGTATTTT,-,TRBV6-5,TRBJ2-3,-
CASRSDPGGAYNEQFF,TGTGCCAGCAGGAGCGACCCAGGAGGGGCCTACAATGAGCAGTTCTTC,-,TRBV3-1/TRBV3-2,TRBJ2-1,-
CASSLPGLRTSNQPQHF,TGTGCCAGCAGTTTACCCGGTCTCAGGACTAGCAATCAGCCCCAGCATTTT,-,TRBV6-2/TRBV6-3,TRBJ1-5,-
CASSLARTANYGYTF,TGTGCCAGCAGCTTGGCCCGGACAGCTAACTATGGCTACACCTTC,-,TRBV5-6,TRBJ1-2,-
CASREPSLGGDGYTF,TGCGCCAGCAGAGAACCCTCTTTAGGGGGCGACGGCTACACCTTC,-,TRBV10-2,TRBJ1-2,TRBD1
CASSPSRDRDSGQYF,TGTGCCAGCAGCCCTAGCCGGGACAGGGACTCTGGGCAGTACTTC,-,TRBV7-9,TRBJ2-7,TRBD1
CASSWGYRGVQQFF,TGTGCCAGCAGCTGGGGATACAGGGGTGTACAGCAGTTCTTC,-,TRBV11-3,TRBJ2-1,TRBD1
CASSLWGAGEQPQHF,TGTGCCAGCAGCCTCTGGGGGGCAGGGGAGCAGCCCCAGCATTTT,-,TRBV6-2/TRBV6-3,TRBJ1-5,-
CASSTQGEGAYNEQFF,TGTGCCAGCTCCACCCAGGGCGAGGGAGCCTACAATGAGCAGTTCTTC,-,TRBV18,TRBJ2-1,-
CASSLKGQGARGYTF,TGTGCCAGCAGCTTGAAGGGACAGGGGGCACGAGGCTACACCTTC,-,TRBV7-3,TRBJ1-2,TRBD1
CASSLTRGFYGYTF,TGTGCCAGCAGTCTCACTAGGGGCTTCTATGGCTACACCTTC,-,TRBV6-5,TRBJ1-2,-
CASSLSGVLRSGNTIYF,TGTGCCAGCAGCTTAAGTGGGGTTCTCCGCTCTGGAAACACCATATATTTT,-,TRBV7-9,TRBJ1-3,-
CASSVEGRWWDEQYF,TGTGCCAGCAGCGTAGAGGGCAGGTGGTGGGACGAGCAGTACTTC,few,TRBV9,TRBJ2-7,-
CASSPVGSYNEQFF,TGTGCCAGCAGCCCCGTAGGCTCCTACAATGAGCAGTTCTTC,-,TRBV7-2,TRBJ2-1,-
CASSYSRGAGGYTF,TGTGCCAGCAGTTACTCGAGGGGGGCGGGTGGCTACACCTTC,-,TRBV6-5,TRBJ1-2,-
CASSQVGRGDSPLHF,TGCGCCAGCAGCCAAGTCGGGAGAGGGGATTCACCCCTCCACTTT,-,TRBV4-3,TRBJ1-6,-
CASSFPGTDTQYF,TGTGCCAGCAGCTTTCCGGGCACAGATACGCAGTATTTT,-,TRBV9,TRBJ2-3,-
CASSAPGHNNQPQHF,TGTGCCAGCAGCGCTCCGGGACACAATAATCAGCCCCAGCATTTT,-,TRBV6-4,TRBJ1-5,-
CATSAGQGSDIQYF,TGTGCCACCAGCGCAGGACAGGGCTCGGACATTCAGTACTTC,-,TRBV24-1,TRBJ2-4,TRBD1
CASTRGDRGRYEQYF,TGTGCCAGCACCAGAGGGGACAGGGGGCGTTACGAGCAGTACTTC,few,TRBV2,TRBJ2-7,TRBD1
CASGGANPTDTQYF,TGTGCCAGTGGGGGGGCAAACCCCACAGATACGCAGTATTTT,-,TRBV19,TRBJ2-3,-
CASGLSGGDTQYF,TGTGCTAGTGGTTTGTCGGGGGGGGATACGCAGTATTTT,-,TRBV12-5,TRBJ2-3,TRBD2
CASSIDGIPYQPQHF,TGTGCCAGTAGTATTGACGGAATACCTTATCAGCCCCAGCATTTT,-,TRBV19,TRBJ1-5,-
CASSLGLFGGNQPQHF,TGCGCCAGCAGCTTGGGGTTGTTTGGGGGCAATCAGCCCCAGCATTTT,-,TRBV5-1,TRBJ1-5,-
CASSLSRSPEQYF,TGTGCCAGCTCCCTCAGCCGGTCCCCCGAGCAGTACTTC,-,TRBV18,TRBJ2-7,-
CASSRTREEAYEQYF,TGTGCCAGCAGTCGAACTAGAGAGGAGGCCTACGAGCAGTACTTC,-,TRBV2,TRBJ2-7,-
CASSSDGRYSNQPQHF,TGTGCCAGCAGCTCGGACGGACGATATAGCAATCAGCCCCAGCATTTT,-,TRBV7-8,TRBJ1-5,-
CASAVSGNTEAFF,TGCGCCAGCGCCGTATCGGGGAACACTGAAGCTTTCTTT,-,TRBV5-1,TRBJ1-1,-
CASSVDGKGGKAFF,TGTGCCAGCAGCGTAGACGGAAAGGGGGGTAAAGCTTTCTTT,-,TRBV9,TRBJ1-1,-
CASSESLTGTEEKLFF,TGTGCCAGCAGTGAATCCCTGACCGGGACCGAGGAAAAACTGTTTTTT,-,TRBV25-1,TRBJ1-4,-
CASSLGQVNSPLHF,TGTGCCAGCAGCTTAGGACAGGTTAATTCACCCCTCCACTTT,-,TRBV7-9,TRBJ1-6,-
CASSLRTGNYGYTF,TGTGCCAGCAGCTTAAGGACAGGGAACTATGGCTACACCTTC,-,TRBV11-1,TRBJ1-2,TRBD1
CASSVLGTGNNEQFF,TGTGCCAGCAGCGTATTAGGGACAGGGAACAATGAGCAGTTCTTC,-,TRBV9,TRBJ2-1,TRBD1